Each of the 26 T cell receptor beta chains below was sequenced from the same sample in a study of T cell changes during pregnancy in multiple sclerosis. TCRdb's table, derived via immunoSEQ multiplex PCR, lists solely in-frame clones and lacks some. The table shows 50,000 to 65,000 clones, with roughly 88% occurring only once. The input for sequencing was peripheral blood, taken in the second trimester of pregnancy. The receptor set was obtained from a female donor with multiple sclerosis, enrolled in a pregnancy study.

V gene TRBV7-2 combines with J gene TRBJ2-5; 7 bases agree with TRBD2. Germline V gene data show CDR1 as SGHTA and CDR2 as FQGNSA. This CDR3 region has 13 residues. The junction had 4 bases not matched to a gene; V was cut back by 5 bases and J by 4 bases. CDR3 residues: CASSPWGGETQYF. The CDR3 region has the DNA TGTGCCAGCAGCCCCTGGGGGGGAGAGACCCAGTACTTC.

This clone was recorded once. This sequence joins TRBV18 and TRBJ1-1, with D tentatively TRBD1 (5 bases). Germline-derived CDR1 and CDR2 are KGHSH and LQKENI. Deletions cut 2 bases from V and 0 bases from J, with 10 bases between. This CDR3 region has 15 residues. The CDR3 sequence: CASSPWKGLNTEAFF. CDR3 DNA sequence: TGTGCCAGCTCACCATGGAAGGGGCTGAACACTGAAGCTTTCTTT.

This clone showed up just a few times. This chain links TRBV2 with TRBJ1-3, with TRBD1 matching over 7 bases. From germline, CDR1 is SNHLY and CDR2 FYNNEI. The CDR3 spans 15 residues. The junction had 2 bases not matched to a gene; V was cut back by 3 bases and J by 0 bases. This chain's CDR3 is CASSDDRASGNTIYF. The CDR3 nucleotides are TGTGCCAGCAGTGACGACAGGGCCTCTGGAAACACCATATATTTT.

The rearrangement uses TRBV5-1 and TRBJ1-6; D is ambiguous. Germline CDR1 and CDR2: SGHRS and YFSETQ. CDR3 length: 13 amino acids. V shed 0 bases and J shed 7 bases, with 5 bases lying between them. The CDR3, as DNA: TGCGCCAGCAGCTTGGACAGCAATTCACCCCTCCACTTT. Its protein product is CASSLDSNSPLHF.

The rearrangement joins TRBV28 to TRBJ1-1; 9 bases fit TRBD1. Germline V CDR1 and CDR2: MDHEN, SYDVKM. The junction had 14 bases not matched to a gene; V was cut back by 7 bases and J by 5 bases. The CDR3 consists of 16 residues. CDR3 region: CASKTGGQTGVTEAFF. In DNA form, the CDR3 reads TGTGCCAGCAAGACAGGGGGACAGACGGGGGTGACTGAAGCTTTCTTT.

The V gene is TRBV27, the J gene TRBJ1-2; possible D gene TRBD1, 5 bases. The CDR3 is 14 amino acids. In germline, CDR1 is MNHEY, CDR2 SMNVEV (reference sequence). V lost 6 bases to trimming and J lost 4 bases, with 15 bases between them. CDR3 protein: CASRRAGQVYGYTF. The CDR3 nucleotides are TGTGCCAGCAGAAGAGCAGGGCAAGTCTATGGCTACACCTTC.

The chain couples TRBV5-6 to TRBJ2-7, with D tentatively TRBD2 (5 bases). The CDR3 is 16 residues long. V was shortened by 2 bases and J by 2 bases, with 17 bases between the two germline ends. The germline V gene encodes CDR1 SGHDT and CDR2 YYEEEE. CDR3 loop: CASSFGTGNNAYEQYF. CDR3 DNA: TGTGCCAGCAGCTTCGGCACCGGGAATAATGCCTACGAGCAGTACTTC.

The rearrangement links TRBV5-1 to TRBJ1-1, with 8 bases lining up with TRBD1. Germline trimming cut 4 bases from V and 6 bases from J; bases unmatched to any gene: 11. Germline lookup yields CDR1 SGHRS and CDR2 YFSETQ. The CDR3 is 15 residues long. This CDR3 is CASSGGTGGGSEAFF. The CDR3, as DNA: TGCGCCAGCAGCGGAGGGACAGGCGGCGGGTCTGAAGCTTTCTTT.

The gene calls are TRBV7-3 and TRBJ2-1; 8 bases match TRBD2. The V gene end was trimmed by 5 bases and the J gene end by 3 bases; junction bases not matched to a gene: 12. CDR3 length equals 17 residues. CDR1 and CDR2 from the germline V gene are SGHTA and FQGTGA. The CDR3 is CASSLGGSGGYYNEQFF. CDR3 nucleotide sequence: TGTGCCAGCAGCCTAGGCGGAAGCGGGGGATACTACAATGAGCAGTTCTTC.

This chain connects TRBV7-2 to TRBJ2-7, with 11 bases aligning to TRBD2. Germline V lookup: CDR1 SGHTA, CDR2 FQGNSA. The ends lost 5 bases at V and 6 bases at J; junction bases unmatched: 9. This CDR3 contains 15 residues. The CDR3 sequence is CASSPFSGGALEQYF. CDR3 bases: TGTGCCAGCAGCCCCTTTAGCGGGGGGGCTCTCGAGCAGTACTTC.

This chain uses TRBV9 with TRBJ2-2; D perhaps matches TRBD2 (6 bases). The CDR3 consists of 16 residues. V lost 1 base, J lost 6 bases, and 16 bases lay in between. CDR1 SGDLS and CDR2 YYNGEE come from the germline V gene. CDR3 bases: TGTGCCAGCAGCGTAAGAGGGACTCCTCCGGCCGGGGAGCTGTTTTTT. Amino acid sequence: CASSVRGTPPAGELFF. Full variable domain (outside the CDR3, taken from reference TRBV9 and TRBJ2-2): DSGVTQTPKHLITATGQRVTLRCSPRSGDLSVYWYQQSLDQGLQFLIQYYNGEERAKGNILERFSAQQFPDLHSELNLSSLELGDSALYFCASSVRGTPPAGELFFGEGSRLTVL.

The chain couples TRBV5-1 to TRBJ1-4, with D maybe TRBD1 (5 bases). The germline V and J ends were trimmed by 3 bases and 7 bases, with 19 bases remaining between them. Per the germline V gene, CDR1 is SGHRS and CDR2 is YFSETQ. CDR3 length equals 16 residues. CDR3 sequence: CASSSTGTGGGEKLFF. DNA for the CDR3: TGCGCCAGCAGCTCGACCGGGACCGGGGGTGGTGAAAAACTGTTTTTT.

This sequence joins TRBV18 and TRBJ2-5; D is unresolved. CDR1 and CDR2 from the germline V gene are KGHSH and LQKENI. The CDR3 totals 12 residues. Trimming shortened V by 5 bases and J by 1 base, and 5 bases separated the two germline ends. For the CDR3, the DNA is TGTGCCAGCTCAGCGATCCAAGAGACCCAGTACTTC. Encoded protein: CASSAIQETQYF.

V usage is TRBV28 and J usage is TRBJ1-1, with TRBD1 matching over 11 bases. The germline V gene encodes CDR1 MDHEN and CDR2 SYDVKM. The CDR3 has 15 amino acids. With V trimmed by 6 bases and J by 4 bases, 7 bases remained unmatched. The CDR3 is CASRGQGAGGTEAFF. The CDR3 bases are TGTGCCAGCAGAGGACAGGGGGCGGGAGGCACTGAAGCTTTCTTT.

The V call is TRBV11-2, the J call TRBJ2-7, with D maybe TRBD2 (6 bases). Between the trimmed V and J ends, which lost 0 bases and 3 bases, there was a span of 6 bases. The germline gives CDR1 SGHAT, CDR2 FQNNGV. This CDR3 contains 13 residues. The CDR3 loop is CASSLERDYEQYF. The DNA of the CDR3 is TGTGCCAGCAGCTTAGAGCGGGACTACGAGCAGTACTTC. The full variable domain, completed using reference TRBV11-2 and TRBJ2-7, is EAGVAQSPRYKIIEKRQSVAFWCNPISGHATLYWYQQILGQGPKLLIQFQNNGVVDDSQLPKDRFSAERLKGVDSTLKIQPAKLEDSAVYLCASSLERDYEQYFGPGTRLTVT.

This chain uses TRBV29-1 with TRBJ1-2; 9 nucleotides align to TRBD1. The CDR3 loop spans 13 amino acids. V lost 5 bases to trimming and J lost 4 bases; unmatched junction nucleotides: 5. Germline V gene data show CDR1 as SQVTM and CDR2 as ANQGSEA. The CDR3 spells CSVWTGAGYGYTF. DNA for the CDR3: TGCAGCGTTTGGACAGGGGCGGGCTATGGCTACACCTTC.

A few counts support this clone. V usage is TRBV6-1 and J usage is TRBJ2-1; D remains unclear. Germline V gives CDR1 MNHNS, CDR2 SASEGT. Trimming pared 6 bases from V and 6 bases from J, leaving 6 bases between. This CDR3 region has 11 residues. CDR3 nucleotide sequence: TGTGCCAGCAGAGAGATCAATGAGCAGTTCTTC. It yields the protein CASREINEQFF.

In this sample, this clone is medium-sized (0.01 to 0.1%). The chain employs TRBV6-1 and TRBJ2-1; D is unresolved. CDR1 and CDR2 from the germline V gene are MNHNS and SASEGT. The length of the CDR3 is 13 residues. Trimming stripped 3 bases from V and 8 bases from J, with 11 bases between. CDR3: CASSDSPHDEQFF. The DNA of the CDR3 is TGTGCCAGCAGTGATTCCCCACACGATGAGCAGTTCTTC.

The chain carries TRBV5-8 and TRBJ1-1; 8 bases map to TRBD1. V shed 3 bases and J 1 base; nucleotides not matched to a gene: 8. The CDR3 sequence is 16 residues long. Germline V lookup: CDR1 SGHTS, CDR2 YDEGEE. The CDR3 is CASSYGYGQGNTEAFF. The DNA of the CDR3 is TGTGCCAGCAGCTACGGGTACGGACAGGGGAACACTGAAGCTTTCTTT.

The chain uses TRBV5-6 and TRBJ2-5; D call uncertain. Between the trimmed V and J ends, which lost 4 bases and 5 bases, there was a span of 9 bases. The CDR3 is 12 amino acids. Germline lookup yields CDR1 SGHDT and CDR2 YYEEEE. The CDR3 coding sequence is TGTGCCAGCAGCGCCTCGGAGGAGACCCAGTACTTC. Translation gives CASSASEETQYF.

CDR3 residues: CASTGGATNEKLFF. The CDR3 DNA follows: TGTGCCAGTACAGGAGGTGCAACTAATGAAAAACTGTTTTTT. The rearrangement joins TRBV19 to TRBJ1-4; D unclear. Trimming shortened V by 7 bases and J by 0 bases, and 9 bases separated the two germline ends. The germline V gene has CDR1 LNHDA and CDR2 SQIVND (reference sequence). This CDR3 is 14 amino acids long.

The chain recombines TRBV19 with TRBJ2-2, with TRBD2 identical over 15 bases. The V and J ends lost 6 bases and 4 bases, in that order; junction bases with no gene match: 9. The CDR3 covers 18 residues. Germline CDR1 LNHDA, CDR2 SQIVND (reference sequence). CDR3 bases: TGTGCCAGTAGGGGACTAGCGGGGGGCCCCAAGTCCACCGGGGAGCTGTTTTTT. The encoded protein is CASRGLAGGPKSTGELFF.

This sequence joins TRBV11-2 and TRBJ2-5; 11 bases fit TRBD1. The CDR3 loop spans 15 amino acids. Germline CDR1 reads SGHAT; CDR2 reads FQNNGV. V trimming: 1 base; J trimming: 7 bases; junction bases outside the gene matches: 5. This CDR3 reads CASSLVRGQGGTQYF. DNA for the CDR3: TGTGCCAGCAGCTTAGTGAGGGGACAGGGGGGGACCCAGTACTTC.

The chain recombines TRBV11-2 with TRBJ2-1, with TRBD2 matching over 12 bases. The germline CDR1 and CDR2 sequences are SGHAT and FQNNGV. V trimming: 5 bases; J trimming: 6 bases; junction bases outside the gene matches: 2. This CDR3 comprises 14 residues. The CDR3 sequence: CASSTTSGGNEQFF. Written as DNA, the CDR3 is TGTGCCAGCAGCACGACTAGCGGGGGCAATGAGCAGTTCTTC.

CDR3 sequence: CASSFQLSGKIYGYTF. The CDR3 region has the DNA TGTGCCAGCAGCTTTCAACTATCCGGGAAGATCTATGGCTACACCTTC. The V call is TRBV7-9, the J call TRBJ1-2, with D hard to call. The CDR3 contains 16 residues. Per the germline V gene, CDR1 is SEHNR and CDR2 is FQNEAQ (reference sequence). The ends were cut back, 3 bases at V and 4 bases at J, with 18 bases in the middle.

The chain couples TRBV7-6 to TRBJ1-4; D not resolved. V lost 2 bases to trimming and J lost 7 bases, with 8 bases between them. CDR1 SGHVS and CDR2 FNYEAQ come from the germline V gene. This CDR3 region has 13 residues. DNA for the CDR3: TGTGCCAGCAGCTTACAGCGGGGTGAAAAACTGTTTTTT. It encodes CASSLQRGEKLFF.